Included here is one TCR beta chain sequence, with context. The source of the sample is a study of blood T cell repertoires in COVID-19. Overall study context: Sites across the United States, Italy and Spain contributed samples from acute and convalescent COVID-19. T cells, B-cell-depleted T cells, or PBMCs provided the cDNA or gDNA that served as material.

The CDR3 runs 13 residues. Losses at the gene ends were 7 bases for V and 6 bases for J; bases not matched to a gene: 8. Germline-derived CDR1 and CDR2 are GTSNPN and SVGIG (reference sequence). Original processing methods: Amplification from reference gene primers served as the basis for estimated nucleated cell counts. Method: immunoSEQ multiplex PCR; TCRdb's copy keeps in-frame clones and lacks some. V, J and clone size were drawn from that table, and D and trimming were deduced from the DNA. The table has approximately 74,000 clones, 75% to 80% seen once; the top ten hold more than 45%. This chain uses TRBV30 with TRBJ2-2, with 7 bases matching TRBD2. The clonotype was recovered from a human donor in a cohort sampled during active COVID-19. Sequencing was performed on peripheral blood. CDR3 bases: TGTGCCTACCCGAGGGGAGGGTCCGGGGAGCTGTTTTTT. This sequence encodes CAYPRGGSGELFF.